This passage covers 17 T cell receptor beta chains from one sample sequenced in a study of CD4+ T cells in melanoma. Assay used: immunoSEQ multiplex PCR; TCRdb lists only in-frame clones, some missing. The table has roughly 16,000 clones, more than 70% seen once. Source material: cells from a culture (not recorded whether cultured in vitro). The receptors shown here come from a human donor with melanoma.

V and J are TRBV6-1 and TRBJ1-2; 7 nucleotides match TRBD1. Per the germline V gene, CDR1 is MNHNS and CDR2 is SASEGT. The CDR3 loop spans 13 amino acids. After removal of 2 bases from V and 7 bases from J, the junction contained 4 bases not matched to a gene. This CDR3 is CASSELGGSGYTF. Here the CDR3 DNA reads TGTGCCAGCAGTGAATTAGGGGGCAGTGGCTACACCTTC.

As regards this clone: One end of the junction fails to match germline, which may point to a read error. CDR3 protein: CASSLEQGRSYGYTF. CDR3 nucleotides: TGTGCCAGCAGCTTGGAACAGGGTAGAAGCTATGGCTACACCTTC. The V call is TRBV5-3, the J call TRBJ1-2, with a weak D call TRBD1 (6 bases). TRBV5-3 is identified as an open reading frame with a role that is uncertain. The CDR3 covers 15 residues.

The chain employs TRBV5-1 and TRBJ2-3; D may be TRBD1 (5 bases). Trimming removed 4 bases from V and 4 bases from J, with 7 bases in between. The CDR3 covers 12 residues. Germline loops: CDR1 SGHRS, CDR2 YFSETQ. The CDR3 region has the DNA TGCGCCAGCAGCCCCAGGGCAGATACGCAGTATTTT. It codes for CASSPRADTQYF.

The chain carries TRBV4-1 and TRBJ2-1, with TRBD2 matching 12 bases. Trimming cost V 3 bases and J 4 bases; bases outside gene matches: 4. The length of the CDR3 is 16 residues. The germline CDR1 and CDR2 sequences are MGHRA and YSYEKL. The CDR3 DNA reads TGCGCCAGCAGCCATGAGACTAGCGGGGGTTACAATGAGCAGTTCTTC. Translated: CASSHETSGGYNEQFF.

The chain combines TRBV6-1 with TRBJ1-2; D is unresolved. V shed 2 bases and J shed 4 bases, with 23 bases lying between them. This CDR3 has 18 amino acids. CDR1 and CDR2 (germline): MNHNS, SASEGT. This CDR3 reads CASSELLPRWQAGYGYTF. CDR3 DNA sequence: TGTGCCAGCAGTGAACTTCTTCCGAGGTGGCAGGCGGGCTATGGCTACACCTTC.

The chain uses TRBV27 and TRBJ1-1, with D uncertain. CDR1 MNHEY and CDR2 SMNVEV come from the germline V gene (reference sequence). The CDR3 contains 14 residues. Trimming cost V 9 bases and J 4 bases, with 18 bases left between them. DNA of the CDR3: TGTGCCAGTTACAAGAGCAGAAAGATCACTGAAGCTTTCTTT. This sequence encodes CASYKSRKITEAFF.

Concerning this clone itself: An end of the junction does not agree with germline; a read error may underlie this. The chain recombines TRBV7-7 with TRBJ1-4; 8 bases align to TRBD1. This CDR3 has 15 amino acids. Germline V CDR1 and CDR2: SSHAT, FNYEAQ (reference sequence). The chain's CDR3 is CASSSSRGPYEKLFF. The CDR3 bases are TGTGCTAGCAGTTCCAGCAGGGGGCCATATGAAAAACTGTTTTTT.

CDR3 sequence reads: CSVDQIRGHGYTF. DNA of the CDR3: TGCAGCGTTGACCAGATAAGGGGCCATGGCTACACCTTC. V usage is TRBV29-1 and J usage is TRBJ1-2; tentative D call: TRBD1 (5 bases). Between the trimmed V and J ends, which lost 3 bases and 6 bases, there was a span of 14 bases. The CDR3 length is 13 residues. In germline, CDR1 is SQVTM, CDR2 ANQGSEA.

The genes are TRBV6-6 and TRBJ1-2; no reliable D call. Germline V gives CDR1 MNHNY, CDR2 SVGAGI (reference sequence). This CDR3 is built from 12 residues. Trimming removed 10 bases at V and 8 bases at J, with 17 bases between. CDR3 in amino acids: CAIRTPIGGYTF. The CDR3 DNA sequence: TGTGCCATTCGGACCCCCATCGGGGGCTACACCTTC.

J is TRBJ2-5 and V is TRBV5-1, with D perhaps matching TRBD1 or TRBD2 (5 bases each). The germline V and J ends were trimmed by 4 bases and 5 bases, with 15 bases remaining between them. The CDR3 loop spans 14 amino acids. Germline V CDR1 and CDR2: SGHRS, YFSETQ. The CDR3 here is CASSGTTEEETQYF. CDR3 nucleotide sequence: TGCGCCAGCAGCGGGACGACGGAGGAGGAGACCCAGTACTTC.

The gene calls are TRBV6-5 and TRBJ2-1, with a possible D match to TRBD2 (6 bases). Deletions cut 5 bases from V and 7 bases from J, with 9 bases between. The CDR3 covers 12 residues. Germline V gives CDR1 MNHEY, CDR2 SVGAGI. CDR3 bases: TGTGCCAGCAGTCGGGGGAGGAATGAGCAGTTCTTC. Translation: CASSRGRNEQFF.

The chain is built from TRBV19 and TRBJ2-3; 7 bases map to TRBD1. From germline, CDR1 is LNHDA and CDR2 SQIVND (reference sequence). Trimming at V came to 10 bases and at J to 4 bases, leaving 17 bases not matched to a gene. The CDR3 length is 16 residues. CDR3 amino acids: CAISRNRGALPDTQYF. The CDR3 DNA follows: TGTGCCATATCTCGTAACAGGGGAGCGCTGCCAGATACGCAGTATTTT.

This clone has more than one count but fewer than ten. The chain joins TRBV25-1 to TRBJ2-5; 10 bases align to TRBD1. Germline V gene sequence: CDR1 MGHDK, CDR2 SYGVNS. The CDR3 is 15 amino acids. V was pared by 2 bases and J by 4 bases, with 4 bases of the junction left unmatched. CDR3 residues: CASSEPGQGLETQYF. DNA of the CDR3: TGTGCCAGCAGTGAACCGGGACAGGGGTTAGAGACCCAGTACTTC.

This CDR3 reads CASSLPLSGTGRVVPLNTEAFF. The CDR3 region has the DNA TGCGCCAGCAGCTTGCCGCTGTCCGGGACAGGACGTGTTGTTCCCCTGAACACTGAAGCTTTCTTT. This chain uses TRBV5-1 with TRBJ1-1; 8 nucleotides line up with TRBD1. Germline assignment: CDR1 SGHRS and CDR2 YFSETQ. V lost 1 base to trimming and J lost 0 bases; unmatched junction nucleotides: 23. This CDR3 spans 22 amino acids.

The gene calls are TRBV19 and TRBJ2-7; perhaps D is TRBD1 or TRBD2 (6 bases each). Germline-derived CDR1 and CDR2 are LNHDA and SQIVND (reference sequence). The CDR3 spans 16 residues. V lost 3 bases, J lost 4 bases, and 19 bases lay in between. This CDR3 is CASSISPTEGGYEQYF. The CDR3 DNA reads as TGTGCCAGTAGTATCTCCCCTACAGAGGGGGGTTACGAGCAGTACTTC.

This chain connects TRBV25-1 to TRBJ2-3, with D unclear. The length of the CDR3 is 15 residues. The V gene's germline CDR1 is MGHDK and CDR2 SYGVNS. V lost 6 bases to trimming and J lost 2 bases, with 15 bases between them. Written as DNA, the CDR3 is TGTGCCAGCAGCCCCCGTAGGTTTTCCACAGATACGCAGTATTTT. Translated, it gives CASSPRRFSTDTQYF.

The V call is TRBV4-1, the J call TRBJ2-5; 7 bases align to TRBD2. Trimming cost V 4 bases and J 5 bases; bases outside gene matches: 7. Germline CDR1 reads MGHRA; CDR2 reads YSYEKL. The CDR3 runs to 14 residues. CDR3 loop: CASSLQRGRETQYF. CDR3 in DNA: TGCGCCAGCAGCCTGCAGCGGGGCCGGGAGACCCAGTACTTC.